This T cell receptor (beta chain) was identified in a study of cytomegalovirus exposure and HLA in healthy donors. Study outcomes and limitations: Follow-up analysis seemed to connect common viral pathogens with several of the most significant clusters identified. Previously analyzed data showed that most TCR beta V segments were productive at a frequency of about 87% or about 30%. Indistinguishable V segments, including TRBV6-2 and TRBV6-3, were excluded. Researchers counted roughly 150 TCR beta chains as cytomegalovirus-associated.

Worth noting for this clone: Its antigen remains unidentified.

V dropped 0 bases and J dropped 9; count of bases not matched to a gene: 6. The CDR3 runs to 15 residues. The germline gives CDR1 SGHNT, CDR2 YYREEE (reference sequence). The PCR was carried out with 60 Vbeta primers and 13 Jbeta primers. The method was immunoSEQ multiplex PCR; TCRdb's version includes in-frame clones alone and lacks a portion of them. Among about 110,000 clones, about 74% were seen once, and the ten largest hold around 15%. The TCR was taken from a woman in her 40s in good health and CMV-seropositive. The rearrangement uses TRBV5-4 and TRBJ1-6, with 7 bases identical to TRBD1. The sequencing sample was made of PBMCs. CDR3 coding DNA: TGTGCCAGCAGCTTGGGGCAGGGGGTGGGTTCACCCCTCCACTTT. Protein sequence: CASSLGQGVGSPLHF.